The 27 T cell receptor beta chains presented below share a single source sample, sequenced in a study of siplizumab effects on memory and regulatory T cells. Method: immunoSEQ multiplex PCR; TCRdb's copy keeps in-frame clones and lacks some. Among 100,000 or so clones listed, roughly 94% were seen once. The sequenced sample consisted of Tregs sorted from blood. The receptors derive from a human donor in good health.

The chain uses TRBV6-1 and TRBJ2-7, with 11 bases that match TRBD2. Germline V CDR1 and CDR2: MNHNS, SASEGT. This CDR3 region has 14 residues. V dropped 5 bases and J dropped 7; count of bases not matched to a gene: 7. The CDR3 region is CASSTNSGRGEQYF. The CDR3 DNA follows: TGTGCCAGCAGTACCAATAGCGGGAGGGGGGAGCAGTACTTC.

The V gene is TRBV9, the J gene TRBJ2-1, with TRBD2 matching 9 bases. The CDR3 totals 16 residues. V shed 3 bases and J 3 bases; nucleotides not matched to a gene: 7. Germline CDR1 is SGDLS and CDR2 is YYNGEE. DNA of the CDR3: TGTGCCAGCAGCGCTAATAGCGGGAGCTACTACAATGAGCAGTTCTTC. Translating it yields CASSANSGSYYNEQFF.

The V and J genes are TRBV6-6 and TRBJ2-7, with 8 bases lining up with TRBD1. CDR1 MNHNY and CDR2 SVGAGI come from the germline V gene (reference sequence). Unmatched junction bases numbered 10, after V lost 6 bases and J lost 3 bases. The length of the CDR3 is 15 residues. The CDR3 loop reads CASRETGAASYEQYF. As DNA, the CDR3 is TGTGCCAGCAGGGAGACAGGGGCGGCTAGCTACGAGCAGTACTTC.

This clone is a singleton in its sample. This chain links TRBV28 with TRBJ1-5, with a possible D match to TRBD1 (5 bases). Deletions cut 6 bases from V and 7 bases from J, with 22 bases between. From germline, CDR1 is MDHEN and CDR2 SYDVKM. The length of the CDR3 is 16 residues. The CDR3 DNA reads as TGTGCCAGCAGAACAAACAGGTTCGGCCCCATACAGCCCCAGCATTTT. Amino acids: CASRTNRFGPIQPQHF.

This chain's CDR3 is CASSGTAAIEQYF. In DNA, the CDR3 is TGTGCCAGCAGCGGGACAGCAGCTATTGAGCAGTACTTC. This chain connects TRBV7-9 to TRBJ2-7; 7 bases map to TRBD1. V gave up 5 bases and J gave up 7 bases; unmatched junction bases: 8. Germline CDR1 reads SEHNR; CDR2 reads FQNEAQ (reference sequence). This CDR3 contains 13 residues. The complete variable domain, with remaining parts taken from reference TRBV7-9 and TRBJ2-7, reads DTGVSQNPRHKITKRGQNVTFRCDPISEHNRLYWYRQTLGQGPEFLTYFQNEAQLEKSRLLSDRFSAERPKGSFSTLEIQRTEQGDSAMYLCASSGTAAIEQYFGPGTRLTVT.

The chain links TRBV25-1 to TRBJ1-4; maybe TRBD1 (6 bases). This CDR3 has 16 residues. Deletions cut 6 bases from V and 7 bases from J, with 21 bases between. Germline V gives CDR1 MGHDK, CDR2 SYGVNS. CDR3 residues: CASSPAGALEIEKLFF. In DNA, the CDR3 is TGTGCCAGCAGCCCCGCGGGGGCACTAGAGATTGAAAAACTGTTTTTT.

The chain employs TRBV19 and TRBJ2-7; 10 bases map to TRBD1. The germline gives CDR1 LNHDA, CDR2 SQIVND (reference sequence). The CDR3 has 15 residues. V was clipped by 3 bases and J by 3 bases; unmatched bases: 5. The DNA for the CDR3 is TGTGCCAGTAGTATGGGGACAGGGGCCCTCTACGAGCAGTACTTC. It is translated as CASSMGTGALYEQYF.

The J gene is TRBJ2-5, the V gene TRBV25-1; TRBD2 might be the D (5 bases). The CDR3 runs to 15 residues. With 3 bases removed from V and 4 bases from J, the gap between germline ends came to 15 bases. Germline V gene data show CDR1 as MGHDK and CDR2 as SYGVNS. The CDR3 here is CASSEGVVMVETQYF. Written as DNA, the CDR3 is TGTGCCAGCAGTGAGGGAGTGGTGATGGTAGAGACCCAGTACTTC.

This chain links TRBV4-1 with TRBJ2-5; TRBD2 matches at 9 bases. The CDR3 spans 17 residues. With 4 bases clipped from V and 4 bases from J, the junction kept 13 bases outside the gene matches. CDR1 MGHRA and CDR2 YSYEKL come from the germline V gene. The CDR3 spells CASSRRIGGRARETQYF. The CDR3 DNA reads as TGCGCCAGCAGCCGGAGAATCGGCGGGAGGGCCCGAGAGACCCAGTACTTC.

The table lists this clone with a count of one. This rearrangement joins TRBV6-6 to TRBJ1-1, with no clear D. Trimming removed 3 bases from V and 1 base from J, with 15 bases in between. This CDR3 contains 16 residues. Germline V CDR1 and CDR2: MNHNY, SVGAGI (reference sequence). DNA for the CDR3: TGTGCCAGCAGTTATCGGTGGAAGCAGCGGAACACTGAAGCTTTCTTT. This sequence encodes CASSYRWKQRNTEAFF.

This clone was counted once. CDR3 nucleotide sequence: TGCGCCAGCAGCTTGGCTTTGTCCTCCTACGAGCAGTACTTC. Encoded protein: CASSLALSSYEQYF. The chain links TRBV5-1 to TRBJ2-7; D not resolved. Germline CDR1 is SGHRS and CDR2 is YFSETQ. V lost 0 bases, J lost 0 bases, and 7 bases lay in between. This CDR3 is 14 amino acids long.

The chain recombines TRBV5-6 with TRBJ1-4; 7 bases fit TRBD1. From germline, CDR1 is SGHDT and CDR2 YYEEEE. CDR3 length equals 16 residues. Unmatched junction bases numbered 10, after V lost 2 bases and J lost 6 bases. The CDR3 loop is CASSFYTGAGYEKLFF. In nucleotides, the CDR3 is TGTGCCAGCAGCTTTTACACAGGGGCAGGGTATGAAAAACTGTTTTTT. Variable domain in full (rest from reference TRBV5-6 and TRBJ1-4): DAGVTQSPTHLIKTRGQQVTLRCSPKSGHDTVSWYQQALGQGPQFIFQYYEEEERQRGNFPDRFSGHQFPNYSSELNVNALLLGDSALYLCASSFYTGAGYEKLFFGSGTQLSVL.

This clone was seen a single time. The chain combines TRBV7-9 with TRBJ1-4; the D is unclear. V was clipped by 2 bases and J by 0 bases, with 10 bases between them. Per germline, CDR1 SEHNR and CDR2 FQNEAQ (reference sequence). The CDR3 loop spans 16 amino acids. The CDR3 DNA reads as TGTGCCAGCAGCTTAAATCGACATACAACTAATGAAAAACTGTTTTTT. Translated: CASSLNRHTTNEKLFF.

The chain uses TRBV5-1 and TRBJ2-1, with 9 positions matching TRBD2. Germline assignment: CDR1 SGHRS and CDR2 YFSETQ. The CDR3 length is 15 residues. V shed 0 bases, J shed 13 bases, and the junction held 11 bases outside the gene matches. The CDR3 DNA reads TGCGCCAGCAGCTTGGGTCTTATGGCGGGAGGGCCCCAGTTCTTC. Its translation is CASSLGLMAGGPQFF.

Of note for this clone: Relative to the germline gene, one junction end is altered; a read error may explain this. The CDR3, as DNA: TGTGCCAGCAGAAGGAAAGGGACAGGATCCCTTTTATTC. It translates to CASRRKGTGSLLF. V and J are TRBV5-4 and TRBJ1-2; 8 bases are a match to TRBD1. The CDR3 contains 13 residues. CDR1 and CDR2 (germline): SGHNT, YYREEE (reference sequence).

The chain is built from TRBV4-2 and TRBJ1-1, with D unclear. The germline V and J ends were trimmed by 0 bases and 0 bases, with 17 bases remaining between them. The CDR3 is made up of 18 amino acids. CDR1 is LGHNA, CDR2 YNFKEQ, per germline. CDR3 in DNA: TGTGCCAGCAGCCAAGAAGGAGGGTCCCCATCAATGAACACTGAAGCTTTCTTT. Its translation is CASSQEGGSPSMNTEAFF.

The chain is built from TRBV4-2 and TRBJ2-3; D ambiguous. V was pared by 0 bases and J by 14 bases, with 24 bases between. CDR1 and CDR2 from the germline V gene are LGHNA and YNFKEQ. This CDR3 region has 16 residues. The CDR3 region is CASSQELINAVSLRYF. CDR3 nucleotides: TGTGCCAGCAGCCAAGAACTTATTAACGCAGTTAGTCTCCGGTATTTT.

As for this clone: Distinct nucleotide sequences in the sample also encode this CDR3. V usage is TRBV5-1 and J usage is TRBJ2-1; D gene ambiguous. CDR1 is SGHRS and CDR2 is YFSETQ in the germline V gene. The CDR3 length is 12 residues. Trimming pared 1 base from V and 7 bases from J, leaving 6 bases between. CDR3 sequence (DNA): TGCGCCAGCAGCTTGTTGGGGAATGAGCAGTTCTTC. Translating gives CASSLLGNEQFF.

CDR3 residues: CASSPAGYTEAFF. CDR3 sequence (DNA): TGTGCCAGCAGTCCGGCTGGGTACACTGAAGCTTTCTTT. J is TRBJ1-1 and V is TRBV6-5, with unresolved D. V was pared by 5 bases and J by 3 bases, with 10 bases between. Germline CDR1 and CDR2: MNHEY and SVGAGI. This CDR3 spans 13 amino acids.

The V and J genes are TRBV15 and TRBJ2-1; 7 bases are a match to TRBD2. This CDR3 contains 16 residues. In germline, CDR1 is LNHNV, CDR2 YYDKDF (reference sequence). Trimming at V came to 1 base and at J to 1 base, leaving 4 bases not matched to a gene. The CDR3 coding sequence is TGTGCCACCAGCAGAGCTAGCGGAGTTTCCTACAATGAGCAGTTCTTC. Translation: CATSRASGVSYNEQFF.

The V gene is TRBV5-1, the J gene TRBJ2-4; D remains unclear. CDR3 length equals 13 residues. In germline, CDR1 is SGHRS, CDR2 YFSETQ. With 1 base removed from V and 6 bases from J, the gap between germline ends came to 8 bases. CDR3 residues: CASSLNSRNIQYF. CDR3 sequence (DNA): TGCGCCAGCAGCTTGAACTCTAGAAACATTCAGTACTTC.

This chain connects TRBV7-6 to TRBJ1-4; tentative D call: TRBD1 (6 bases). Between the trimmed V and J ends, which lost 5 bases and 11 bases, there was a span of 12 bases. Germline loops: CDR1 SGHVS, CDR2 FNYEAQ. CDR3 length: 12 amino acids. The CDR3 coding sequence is TGTGCCAGCAGCGCCGGGAGGGGGAAACTGTTTTTT. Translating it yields CASSAGRGKLFF.

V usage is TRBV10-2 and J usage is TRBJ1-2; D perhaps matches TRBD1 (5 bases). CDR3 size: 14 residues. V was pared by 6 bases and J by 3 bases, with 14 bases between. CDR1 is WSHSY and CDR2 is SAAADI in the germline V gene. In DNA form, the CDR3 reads TGCGCCAGCAGGGGGGGACCCCTTGACTATGGCTACACCTTC. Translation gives CASRGGPLDYGYTF.

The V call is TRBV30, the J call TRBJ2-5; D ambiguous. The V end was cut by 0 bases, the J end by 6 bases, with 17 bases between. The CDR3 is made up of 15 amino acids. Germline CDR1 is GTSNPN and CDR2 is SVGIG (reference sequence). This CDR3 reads CAWSVRIVGPKTQYF. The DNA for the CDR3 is TGTGCCTGGAGTGTTCGTATAGTCGGACCAAAGACCCAGTACTTC.

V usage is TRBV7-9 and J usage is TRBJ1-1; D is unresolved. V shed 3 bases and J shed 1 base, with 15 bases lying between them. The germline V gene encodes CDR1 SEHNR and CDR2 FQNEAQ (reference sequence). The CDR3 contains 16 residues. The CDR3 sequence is CASSFVLGLSNTEAFF. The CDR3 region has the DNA TGTGCCAGCAGCTTTGTTTTAGGATTATCGAACACTGAAGCTTTCTTT.

CDR3: CASSEALGVTDTQYF. CDR3 coding DNA: TGTGCCAGCAGTGAAGCGCTTGGCGTCACAGATACGCAGTATTTT. The chain uses TRBV2 and TRBJ2-3; D remains ambiguous. Trimming pared 0 bases from V and 2 bases from J, leaving 9 bases between. Germline CDR1 is SNHLY and CDR2 is FYNNEI. The CDR3 loop spans 15 amino acids.

CDR3 protein: CASSMINTDTQYF. CDR3 coding DNA: TGTGCCAGCAGCATGATCAACACAGATACGCAGTATTTT. The gene calls are TRBV7-3 and TRBJ2-3, with D unresolved. V gave up 5 bases and J gave up 2 bases, with 8 bases separating them. The CDR3 runs 13 residues. CDR1 SGHTA and CDR2 FQGTGA come from the germline V gene.